The 18 T cell receptor beta chains below were found in one sample sequenced in a study of post-analysis software for immune sequencing data. General observations from the study: A few TRBV segments appeared more often in patients than in controls, and TRBV5-6, TRBV5-1 and TRBV20-1 were among these.

Unique molecular identifiers tagged the TCR beta cDNA libraries. TCRdb processed the PCR reads anew with MiXCR; each CDR3 protein has one entry. This repertoire shows around 400,000 distinct CDR3 sequences, approximately 42% found once; its top ten account for roughly 8.2%. Their cognate antigens are unknown. The sequenced sample consisted of blood. Source of these receptors: a girl aged 2 to 9 with multiple sclerosis.

The chain has TRBV28 and TRBJ2-1; TRBD1 is a possible D gene (5 bases). Trimming took off 4 bases at V and 14 bases at J, with 12 bases between the two ends. CDR1 is MDHEN and CDR2 is SYDVKM in the germline V gene. The CDR3 loop spans 11 amino acids. As DNA, the CDR3 is TGTGCCAGCAGTTCCAGGACAAGAAAGTTCTTC. Translation: CASSSRTRKFF.

The chain has TRBV7-2 and TRBJ1-1; D is uncertain. CDR3 length equals 12 residues. Germline-derived CDR1 and CDR2 are SGHTA and FQGNSA. V was pared by 2 bases and J by 9 bases, with 10 bases between. CDR3 amino acids: CASSLPPFQAFF. The CDR3, as DNA: TGTGCCAGCAGCTTACCTCCGTTTCAAGCTTTCTTT.

The chain uses TRBV6-5 and TRBJ2-1; TRBD2 matches at 13 bases. From germline, CDR1 is MNHEY and CDR2 SVGAGI. The CDR3 has 18 amino acids. The ends lost 4 bases at V and 0 bases at J; junction bases unmatched: 6. In nucleotides, the CDR3 is TGTGCCAGCAGTTCTGGGACTAGCGGGATTAGCTCCTACAATGAGCAGTTCTTC. Protein product: CASSSGTSGISSYNEQFF.

As regards this clonotype: The junction does not match germline at one end; this may be a read error. The chain's CDR3 is CASKTRGGFTF. For the CDR3, the DNA is TGTGCCAGTAAGACCAGGGGTGGCTTCACCTTC. The chain links TRBV28 to TRBJ1-2; a possible D gene is TRBD1 (6 bases). From germline, CDR1 is MDHEN and CDR2 SYDVKM. This CDR3 spans 11 amino acids.

The sample holds one count of this clonotype. The genes are TRBV28 and TRBJ2-1, with 11 bases matching TRBD2. The CDR3 spans 16 residues. Germline values: CDR1 MDHEN, CDR2 SYDVKM. Trimming cost V 6 bases and J 8 bases; bases outside gene matches: 12. This chain's CDR3 is CASSPEPGLAGHEQFF. CDR3 nucleotides: TGTGCCAGCAGCCCCGAACCCGGACTAGCGGGCCATGAGCAGTTCTTC.

The V gene is TRBV5-1, the J gene TRBJ2-3; 8 positions match TRBD1. CDR1 is SGHRS and CDR2 is YFSETQ in the germline V gene. After removal of 4 bases from V and 0 bases from J, the junction contained 7 bases not matched to a gene. The CDR3 sequence is 16 residues long. The CDR3 DNA sequence: TGCGCCAGCAGCAACTTGGGACAGGTTAGCACAGATACGCAGTATTTT. The encoded protein is CASSNLGQVSTDTQYF.

The chain couples TRBV5-1 to TRBJ2-1, with D unresolved. V was cut by 6 bases and J by 4 bases, with 11 bases left in between. The CDR3 extends over 13 amino acids. Germline V gives CDR1 SGHRS, CDR2 YFSETQ. The CDR3 sequence is CASNLEVYNEQFF. CDR3 DNA sequence: TGCGCCAGCAATCTAGAGGTATACAATGAGCAGTTCTTC.

This clonotype was found many times. The CDR3 DNA follows: TGTGCCAGCAGCGTATCGGTCTTAACCTACGAGCAGTACTTC. It specifies CASSVSVLTYEQYF. The chain has TRBV9 and TRBJ2-7; D is undetermined. V was clipped by 1 base and J by 2 bases, with 10 bases between them. The germline V gene encodes CDR1 SGDLS and CDR2 YYNGEE. This CDR3 has 14 residues.

The chain uses TRBV12-3 or TRBV12-4 and TRBJ2-5; 8 bases fit TRBD1. The CDR3 is made up of 15 amino acids. Germline trimming cut 5 bases from V and 4 bases from J; bases unmatched to any gene: 9. The CDR3 bases are TGTGCCAGCAGTCCCAACACAGGGGGACGAGAGACCCAGTACTTC. Encoded protein: CASSPNTGGRETQYF.

This clonotype was counted a few times. This chain links TRBV7-6 with TRBJ2-1, with TRBD2 identical over 8 bases. The CDR3 sequence is 12 residues long. V shed 1 base, J shed 15 bases, and the junction held 5 bases outside the gene matches. The V gene's germline CDR1 is SGHVS and CDR2 FNYEAQ. In nucleotides, the CDR3 is TGTGCCAGCAGCTTAGATTCGGGAGGGAGGTTCTTC. Translating gives CASSLDSGGRFF.

This clonotype was found a few times. J is TRBJ1-2 and V is TRBV4-1, with D unclear. Germline CDR1 is MGHRA and CDR2 is YSYEKL. This CDR3 is built from 16 residues. V dropped 4 bases and J dropped 10 bases, with 25 bases sitting between them. CDR3 protein: CASSPGEGGLKSDYTF. CDR3 nucleotide sequence: TGCGCCAGCAGCCCCGGAGAGGGAGGCCTAAAATCCGACTACACCTTC.

This clonotype was picked up a small number of times. This rearrangement joins TRBV20-1 to TRBJ2-1; D not certain. Trimming stripped 2 bases from V and 1 base from J, with 9 bases between. The CDR3 is 14 amino acids. CDR1 and CDR2 (germline): DFQATT, SNEGSKA (reference sequence). The CDR3 sequence: CSARRPLSYNEQFF. In DNA form, the CDR3 reads TGCAGTGCTAGACGGCCACTATCCTACAATGAGCAGTTCTTC.

This clonotype was recorded a few times. This chain joins TRBV2 and TRBJ2-7, with D tentatively TRBD2 (6 bases). This CDR3 is 18 amino acids long. Trimming cost V 9 bases and J 3 bases, with 30 bases left between them. CDR1 and CDR2 (germline): SNHLY, FYNNEI. The CDR3 sequence is CASLGSSPTTRGDYEQYF. DNA of the CDR3: TGTGCCAGTTTGGGGTCGAGTCCGACGACACGCGGGGACTACGAGCAGTACTTC.

V is TRBV20-1 and J is TRBJ1-6; maybe TRBD1 (5 bases). CDR3 length: 14 residues. Germline CDR1 reads DFQATT; CDR2 reads SNEGSKA (reference sequence). V was shortened by 4 bases and J by 9 bases, with 16 bases between the two germline ends. The CDR3 DNA sequence: TGCAGTGCTAACGGATACACCCAGGGTTCACCCCTCCACTTT. Its translation: CSANGYTQGSPLHF.

The rearrangement uses TRBV29-1 and TRBJ2-7, with D possibly TRBD2 on 6 matching bases. The CDR3 is made up of 12 amino acids. The ends were cut back, 3 bases at V and 0 bases at J, with 6 bases in the middle. Per germline, CDR1 SQVTM and CDR2 ANQGSEA. The CDR3 DNA is TGCAGCGTTGAGACTAGCTCCTACGAGCAGTACTTC. Protein sequence: CSVETSSYEQYF.

The chain uses TRBV7-2 and TRBJ2-5, with no clear D. CDR1 is SGHTA, CDR2 FQGNSA, per germline. V was pared by 2 bases and J by 5 bases, with 6 bases between. The CDR3 totals 12 residues. This CDR3 is CASSLLRETQYF. CDR3 nucleotides: TGTGCCAGCAGCTTACTGCGGGAGACCCAGTACTTC.

This clonotype was seen a few times. The V call is TRBV12-3 or TRBV12-4, the J call TRBJ2-1, with D possibly being TRBD2 (5 bases). This CDR3 has 16 residues. The V end lost 6 bases, the J end lost 0 bases, and 15 bases lay between the germline ends. For the CDR3, the DNA is TGTGCCAGCAGCCCCGTTGGGGAGAGCTCCTACAATGAGCAGTTCTTC. Its translation: CASSPVGESSYNEQFF.

Many counts were recorded for this clonotype. The rearrangement uses TRBV29-1 and TRBJ2-1; D gene uncertain. Deletions cut 5 bases from V and 0 bases from J, with 11 bases between. CDR3 size: 14 residues. Germline CDR1 SQVTM, CDR2 ANQGSEA. The CDR3 coding sequence is TGCAGCGTTTCTACTCTGAGCTCCTACAATGAGCAGTTCTTC. Encoded protein: CSVSTLSSYNEQFF.